These T cell receptor beta chains were read from a single sample in a study of cytomegalovirus exposure and HLA in healthy donors. Sequencing used immunoSEQ multiplex PCR; TCRdb keeps in-frame clones, though not all of them. The sample shows about 140,000 clones, 80% of them seen only once. The sample was PBMCs. The receptors stem from a middle-aged man in good health and CMV-seropositive. CDR3s include the opening cysteine and the closing phenylalanine or tryptophan. Fields, in order: clone size, J gene, V gene, D gene, CDR3 DNA, CDR3 protein. A D gene is named only where the DNA matches it firmly. Some rows mark clone size as missing; the rest say once, few, many or name a class of expanded clone.

.	TRBJ2-7	TRBV5-1	.	TGCGCCAGCAGCTTGAATACAGGGAGTTACTACGAGCAGTACTTC	CASSLNTGSYYEQYF
.	TRBJ1-2	TRBV7-2	.	TGTGCCAGCAGCTTAGTAGGGGAAGTTGGCTACACCTTC	CASSLVGEVGYTF
.	TRBJ2-2	TRBV2	.	TGTGCCAGCAGTGTGGGCGGGCACCGAAATACCGGGGAGCTGTTTTTT	CASSVGGHRNTGELFF
.	TRBJ2-7	TRBV6-1	TRBD1	TGTGCCAGCAGTGAAATCCGACAGGGGGCCTACGAGCAGTACTTC	CASSEIRQGAYEQYF
.	TRBJ2-7	TRBV6-5	TRBD2	TGTGCCAGCAGGAAGCGGGAGGGATACGAGCAGTACTTC	CASRKREGYEQYF
.	TRBJ1-4	TRBV15	.	TGTGCCACCAGCAGAGATAGGACATTCAGTGAAAAACTGTTTTTT	CATSRDRTFSEKLFF
few	TRBJ1-4	TRBV7-6	TRBD1	TGTGCCAGCAGCTTAGCGCCGAAAGGACAGGGGAGGAATGAAAAACTGTTTTTT	CASSLAPKGQGRNEKLFF
many	TRBJ1-4	TRBV6-1	TRBD1	TGTGCCAGCAGTCGGGGACAGATAATTAAGGAAAAACTGTTTTTT	CASSRGQIIKEKLFF
.	TRBJ1-2	TRBV27	TRBD1	TGTGCCAGCAGTTTAAACAGGGGCCGCTATGGCTACACCTTC	CASSLNRGRYGYTF
.	TRBJ2-1	TRBV30	TRBD2	TGTGCCTGGAGTGTAGGGGGACTAGCGGGGTATGAGCAGTTCTTC	CAWSVGGLAGYEQFF
few	TRBJ1-2	TRBV19	TRBD1	TGTGCCAGCATCAAACAGGGGGCCGGTAACTATGGCTACACCTTC	CASIKQGAGNYGYTF
.	TRBJ2-1	TRBV30	TRBD2	TGTGCCTGGAGCCTTCCCCGGGACTACTACTCCTACAATGAGCAGTTCTTC	CAWSLPRDYYSYNEQFF
once	TRBJ2-7	TRBV4-3	TRBD1	TGCGCCAGCAGCCAAAAAGGGGGGACAGGGAGCGAGCAGTACTTC	CASSQKGGTGSEQYF
.	TRBJ1-1	TRBV5-8	TRBD1	TGTGCCAGCAGCATACGACAGGGGATCAACACTGAAGCTTTCTTT	CASSIRQGINTEAFF
once	TRBJ2-2	TRBV7-8	TRBD2	TGTGCCAGCAGCTTCCCCCGGGGGACTAGCGGCACCGGGGAGCTGTTTTTT	CASSFPRGTSGTGELFF
.	TRBJ2-3	TRBV7-2	.	TGTGCCAGCAGCTTAGTGGGGGCTGTAGGTACAGATACGCAGTATTTT	CASSLVGAVGTDTQYF
.	TRBJ1-1	TRBV2	.	TGTGCCAGCAGTGAAGCTTATCAGGGGAATAACACTGAAGCTTTCTTT	CASSEAYQGNNTEAFF
.	TRBJ1-3	TRBV23-1	.	TGCGCCAGCAGCCCCGAGGGAGCGGAGAGCTCTGGAAACACCATATATTTT	CASSPEGAESSGNTIYF
.	TRBJ2-7	TRBV18	.	TGTGCCAGCTCACCTGCCAGGACGGGGACTGAGCAGTACTTC	CASSPARTGTEQYF
.	TRBJ2-1	TRBV6-5	TRBD1	TGTGCCAGCAGTCCCACAGGGGGAGCCTACAATGAGCAGTTCTTC	CASSPTGGAYNEQFF
once	TRBJ2-7	TRBV7-9	.	TGTGCCAGCAGGGGGGGAGGCGGGCCGTTAGAGCAGTACTTC	CASRGGGGPLEQYF
.	TRBJ1-3	TRBV6-1	.	TGTGCCAGCAGTGAAGTGTGGGCGGGCGCTACTGGAAACACCATATATTTT	CASSEVWAGATGNTIYF
.	TRBJ2-2	TRBV27	TRBD2	TGTGCCAGCAGTCCCAGACTAGCGGGGGGGCCTGGCACCGGGGAGCTGTTTTTT	CASSPRLAGGPGTGELFF
few	TRBJ1-3	TRBV7-2	.	TGTGCCAGCAGCTTAGTTCAGGGTGAATCCCTACACACCATATATTTT	CASSLVQGESLHTIYF
.	TRBJ2-1	TRBV5-1	TRBD2	TGCGCCAGCAGCTTGGAATTTGGCGGGGGTAGCTATGAGCAGTTCTTC	CASSLEFGGGSYEQFF
.	TRBJ1-3	TRBV4-2	.	TGTGCCAGCAGCCAAGATTCTAAGGGGATATCTGGAAACACCATATATTTT	CASSQDSKGISGNTIYF
once	TRBJ1-2	TRBV5-1	.	TGCGCCAGCAGCTCCCTTAGGGAGGGGGACTACTATGGCTACACCTTC	CASSSLREGDYYGYTF
.	TRBJ2-7	TRBV6-5	TRBD2	TGTGCCAGCAGCCACTTAGCGGGGGGGTACGAGCAGTACTTC	CASSHLAGGYEQYF
once	TRBJ2-5	TRBV4-1	TRBD2	TGCGCCAGCAGCCAATTTCGGGCGGGAGTGGAGACCCAGTACTTC	CASSQFRAGVETQYF
.	TRBJ1-2	TRBV6-6	TRBD1	TGTGCCAGCATCGCAAGAGGACAGGATTTTCGAGGCTACACCTTC	CASIARGQDFRGYTF
.	TRBJ2-1	TRBV30	TRBD2	TGTGCCTGGAGCACCGGGACTAGCGGGTCCGGAGGGGAGTTCTTC	CAWSTGTSGSGGEFF
.	TRBJ2-3	TRBV29-1	TRBD1	TGCAGCGTTGACCTTACAGGGGCTAGCACAGATACGCAGTATTTT	CSVDLTGASTDTQYF
.	TRBJ1-1	TRBV2	.	TGTGCCACCAGAATCGAGGGAGGAGAGAACACTGAAGCTTTCTTT	CATRIEGGENTEAFF
once	TRBJ1-1	TRBV5-1	.	TGCGCCAGCAGCTTGGGGAGGGCGAGAGACACTGAAGCTTTCTTT	CASSLGRARDTEAFF
.	TRBJ2-5	TRBV11-2	.	TGTGCCAGCAGCTTAGATCTCTCCCTCGGAGAAGAGACCCAGTACTTC	CASSLDLSLGEETQYF
.	TRBJ2-7	TRBV7-9	TRBD1	TGTGCCAGCAGCCCCCGGGACAGGGGATGGAACGAGCAGTACTTC	CASSPRDRGWNEQYF
.	TRBJ2-3	TRBV5-1	TRBD2	TGCGCCAGCAACCGGGACTACCGCACAGATACGCAGTATTTT	CASNRDYRTDTQYF
.	TRBJ2-1	TRBV5-1	.	TGCGCCAGCAGCACCCGACCGGGCAGGGTCAATGAGCAGTTCTTC	CASSTRPGRVNEQFF
few	TRBJ1-4	TRBV5-5	TRBD1	TGTGCCAGCAGCTTGGCCGGGACAGGGGGCGTAGCTAATGAAAAACTGTTTTTT	CASSLAGTGGVANEKLFF
.	TRBJ2-5	TRBV6-1	TRBD1	TGTGCCAGCAGTGGACGACAGGGGGCTGAGACCCAGTACTTC	CASSGRQGAETQYF
.	TRBJ1-1	TRBV5-1	TRBD1	TGCGCCAGCAGCTTCGGCGGGACAGCGAACACTGAAGCTTTCTTT	CASSFGGTANTEAFF